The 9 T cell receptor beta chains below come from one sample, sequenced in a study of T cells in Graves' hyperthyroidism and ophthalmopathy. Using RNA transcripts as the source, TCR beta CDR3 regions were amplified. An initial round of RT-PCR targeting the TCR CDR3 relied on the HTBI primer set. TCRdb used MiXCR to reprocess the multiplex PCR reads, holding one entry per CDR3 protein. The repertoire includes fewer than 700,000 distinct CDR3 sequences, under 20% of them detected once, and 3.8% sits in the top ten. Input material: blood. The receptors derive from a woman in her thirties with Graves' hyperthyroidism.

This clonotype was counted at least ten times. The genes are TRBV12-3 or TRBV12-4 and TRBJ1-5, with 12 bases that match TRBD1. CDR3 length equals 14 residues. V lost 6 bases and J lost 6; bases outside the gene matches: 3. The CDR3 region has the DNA TGTGCCAGCAGGGGACAGGGGGCGGTTCAGCCCCAGCATTTT. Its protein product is CASRGQGAVQPQHF.

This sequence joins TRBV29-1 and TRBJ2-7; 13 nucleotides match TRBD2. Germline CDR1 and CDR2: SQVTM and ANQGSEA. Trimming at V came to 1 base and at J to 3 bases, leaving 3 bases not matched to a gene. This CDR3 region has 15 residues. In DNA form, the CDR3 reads TGCAGCGTTGAAGCGACTAGCGGGAGGCTCTACGAGCAGTACTTC. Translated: CSVEATSGRLYEQYF.

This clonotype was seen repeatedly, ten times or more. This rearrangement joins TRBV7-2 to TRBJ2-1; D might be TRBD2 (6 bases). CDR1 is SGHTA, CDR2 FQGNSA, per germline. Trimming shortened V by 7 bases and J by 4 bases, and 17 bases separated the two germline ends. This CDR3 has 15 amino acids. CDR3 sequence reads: CASTSQGGQYNEQFF. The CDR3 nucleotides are TGTGCCAGCACCTCTCAGGGAGGCCAATACAATGAGCAGTTCTTC.

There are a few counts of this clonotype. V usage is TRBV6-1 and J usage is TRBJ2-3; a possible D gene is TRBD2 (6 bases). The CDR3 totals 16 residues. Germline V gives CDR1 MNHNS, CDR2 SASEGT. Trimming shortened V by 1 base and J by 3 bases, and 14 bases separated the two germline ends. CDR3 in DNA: TGTGCCAGCAGTGAAGAAGGGCGGGATAGAACAGATACGCAGTATTTT. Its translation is CASSEEGRDRTDTQYF.

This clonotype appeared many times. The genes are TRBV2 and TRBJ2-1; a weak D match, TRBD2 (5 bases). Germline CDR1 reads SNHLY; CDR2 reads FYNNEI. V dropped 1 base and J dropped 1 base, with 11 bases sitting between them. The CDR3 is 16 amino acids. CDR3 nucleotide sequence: TGTGCCAGCAGTGAAGGGATCGGGATTTCCTACAATGAGCAGTTCTTC. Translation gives CASSEGIGISYNEQFF.

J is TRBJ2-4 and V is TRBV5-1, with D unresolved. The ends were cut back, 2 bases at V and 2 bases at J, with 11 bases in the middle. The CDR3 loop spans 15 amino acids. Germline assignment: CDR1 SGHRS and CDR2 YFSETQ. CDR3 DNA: TGCGCCAGCAGCTTTCACCCCAGCACCAAAAACATTCAGTACTTC. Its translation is CASSFHPSTKNIQYF.

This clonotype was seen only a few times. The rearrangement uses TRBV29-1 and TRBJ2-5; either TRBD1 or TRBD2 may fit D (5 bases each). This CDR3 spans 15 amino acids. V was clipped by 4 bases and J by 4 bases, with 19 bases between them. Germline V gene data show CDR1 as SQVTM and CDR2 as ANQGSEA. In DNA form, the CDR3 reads TGCAGCGTTGTTTTTGATAACGGGGCGGGAGAGACCCAGTACTTC. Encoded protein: CSVVFDNGAGETQYF.

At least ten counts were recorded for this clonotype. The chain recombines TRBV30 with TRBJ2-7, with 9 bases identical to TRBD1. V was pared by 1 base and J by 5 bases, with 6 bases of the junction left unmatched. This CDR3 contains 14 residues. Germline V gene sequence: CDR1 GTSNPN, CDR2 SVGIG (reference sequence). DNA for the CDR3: TGTGCCTGGAGTGCGGGACAGGGCCCCAACGAGCAGTACTTC. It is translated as CAWSAGQGPNEQYF. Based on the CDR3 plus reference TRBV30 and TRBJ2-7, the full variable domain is SQTIHQWPATLVQPVGSPLSLECTVEGTSNPNLYWYRQAAGRGLQLLFYSVGIGQISSEVPQNLSASRPQDRQFILSSKKLLLSDSGFYLCAWSAGQGPNEQYFGPGTRLTVT.

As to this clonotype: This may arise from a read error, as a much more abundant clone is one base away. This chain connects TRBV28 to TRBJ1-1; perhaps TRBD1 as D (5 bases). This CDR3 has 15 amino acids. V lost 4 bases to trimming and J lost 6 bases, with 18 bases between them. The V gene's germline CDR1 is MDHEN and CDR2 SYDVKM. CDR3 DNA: TGTGCCAGCAGTTCTCCCCACCAGGGCAGCGCTGAAGCTTTCTTT. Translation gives CASSSPHQGSAEAFF.